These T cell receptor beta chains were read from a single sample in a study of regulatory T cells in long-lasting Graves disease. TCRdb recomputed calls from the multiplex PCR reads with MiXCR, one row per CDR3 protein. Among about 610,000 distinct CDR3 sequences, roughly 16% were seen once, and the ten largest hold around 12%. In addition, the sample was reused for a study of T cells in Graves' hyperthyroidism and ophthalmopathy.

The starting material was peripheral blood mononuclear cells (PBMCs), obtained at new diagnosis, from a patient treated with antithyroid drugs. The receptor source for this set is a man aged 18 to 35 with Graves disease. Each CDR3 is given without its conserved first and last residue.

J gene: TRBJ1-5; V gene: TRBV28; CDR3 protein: ASSASNPQH
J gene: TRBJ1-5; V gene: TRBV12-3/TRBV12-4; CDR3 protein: ASRPMGSNQPQH
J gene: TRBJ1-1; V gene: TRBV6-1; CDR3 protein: ASSVLGGQNTEAF
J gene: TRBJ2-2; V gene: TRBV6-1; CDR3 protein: ASRTGLAGSGELF
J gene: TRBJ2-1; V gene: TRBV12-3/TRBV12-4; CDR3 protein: ASSLLAYYNEQF
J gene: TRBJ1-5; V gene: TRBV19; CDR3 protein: ASSPLEGQPQH
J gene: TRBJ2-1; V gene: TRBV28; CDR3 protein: ASSLLAGGFSYNEQF
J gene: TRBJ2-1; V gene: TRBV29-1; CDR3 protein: SPEVAGANEQF
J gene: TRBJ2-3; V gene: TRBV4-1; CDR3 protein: ASQDRGRGATDTQY
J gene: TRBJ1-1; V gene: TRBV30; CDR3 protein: AWSPLQNTEAF
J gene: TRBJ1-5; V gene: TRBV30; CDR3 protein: AWSVRAPGQPQH
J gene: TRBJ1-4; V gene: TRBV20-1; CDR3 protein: SARDMAQNEKLF
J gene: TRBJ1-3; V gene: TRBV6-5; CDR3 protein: ASSYSRISGNTIY
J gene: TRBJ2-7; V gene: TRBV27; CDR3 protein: ASSPASSGSYEQY
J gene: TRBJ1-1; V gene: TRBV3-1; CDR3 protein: ASSQAMTTNTEAF
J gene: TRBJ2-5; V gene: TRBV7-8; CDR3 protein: ASSLNGAQETQY
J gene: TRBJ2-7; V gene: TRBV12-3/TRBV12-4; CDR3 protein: ASSSDRAPYEQY
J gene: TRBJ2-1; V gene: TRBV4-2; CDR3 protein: ASSQEGLTGYNEQF
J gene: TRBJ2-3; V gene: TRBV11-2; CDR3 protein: ASSFYPGTSGSSPGTDTQY
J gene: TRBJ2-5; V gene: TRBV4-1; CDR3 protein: ASSQETHTYQETQY
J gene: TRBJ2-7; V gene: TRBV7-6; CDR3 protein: ASSWDRSWSSYEQY
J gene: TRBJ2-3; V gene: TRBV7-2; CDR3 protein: ASSLAGTSADTQY
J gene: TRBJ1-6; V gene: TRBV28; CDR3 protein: ASRPGFESSYNSPLH
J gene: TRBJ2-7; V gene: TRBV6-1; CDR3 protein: ASSVPGYEQY
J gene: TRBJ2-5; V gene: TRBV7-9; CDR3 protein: ASTPAGGETQY
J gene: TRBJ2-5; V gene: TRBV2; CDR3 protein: ASSEAGGPGETQY
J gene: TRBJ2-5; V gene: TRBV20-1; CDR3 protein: SAPGTPQETQY
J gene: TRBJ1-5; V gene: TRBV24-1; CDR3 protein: ATSDADRGANQPQH
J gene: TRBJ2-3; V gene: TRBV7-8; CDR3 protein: ASSSPSGGLTHTDTQY
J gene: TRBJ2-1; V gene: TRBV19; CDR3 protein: ASSISSSGSNEQF
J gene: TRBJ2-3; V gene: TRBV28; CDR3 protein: ASSSKKWGGDTQY
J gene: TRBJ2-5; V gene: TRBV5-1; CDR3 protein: ASHDSAETQY
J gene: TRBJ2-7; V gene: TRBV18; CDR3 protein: ASSPGGSAYEQY
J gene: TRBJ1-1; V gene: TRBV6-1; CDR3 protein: ASSELRGTEAF
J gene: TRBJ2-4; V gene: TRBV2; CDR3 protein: ASRGDRVFKNIQY
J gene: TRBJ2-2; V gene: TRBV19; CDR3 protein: ASTRPTSGSTGELF
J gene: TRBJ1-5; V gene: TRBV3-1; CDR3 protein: ASSQEFAGGYNQPQH
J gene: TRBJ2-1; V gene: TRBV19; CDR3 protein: ASSIGLADYSYNEQF
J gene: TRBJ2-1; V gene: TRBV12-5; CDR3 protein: ASGLAAHRNNEQF
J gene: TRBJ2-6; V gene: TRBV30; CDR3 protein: AWEDRVVGANVLT
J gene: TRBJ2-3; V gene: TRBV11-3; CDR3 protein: ASSLNLGHGDTQY
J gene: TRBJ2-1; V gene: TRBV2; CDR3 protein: ASIYSRTAFNNEQF
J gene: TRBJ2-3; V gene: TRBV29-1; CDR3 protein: SATGEGSDTQY